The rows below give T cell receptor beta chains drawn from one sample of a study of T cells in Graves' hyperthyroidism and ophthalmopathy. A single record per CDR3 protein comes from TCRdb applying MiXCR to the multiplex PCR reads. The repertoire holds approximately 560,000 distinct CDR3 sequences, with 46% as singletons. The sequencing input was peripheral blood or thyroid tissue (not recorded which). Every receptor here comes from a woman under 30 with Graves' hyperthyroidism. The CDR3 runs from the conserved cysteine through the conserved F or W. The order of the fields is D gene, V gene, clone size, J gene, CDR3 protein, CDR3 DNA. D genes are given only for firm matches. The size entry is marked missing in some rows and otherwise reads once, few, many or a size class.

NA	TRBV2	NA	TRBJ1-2	CASTGDYYGYTF	TGTGCCAGCACCGGGGATTACTATGGCTACACCTTC
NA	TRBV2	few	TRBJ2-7	CASTRTGNSNEQYF	TGTGCCAGCACGCGAACAGGCAATAGCAACGAGCAGTACTTC
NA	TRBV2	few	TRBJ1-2	CASGDEGSRSGYTF	TGTGCCAGCGGTGACGAGGGGTCGAGATCTGGCTACACCTTC
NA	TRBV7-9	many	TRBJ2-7	CASSLDAGYEQYF	TGTGCCAGCAGCTTAGACGCGGGCTACGAGCAGTACTTC
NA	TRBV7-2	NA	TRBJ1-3	CASSQDLGLGNTIYF	TGTGCCAGCAGCCAAGATCTAGGGTTAGGAAACACCATATATTTT
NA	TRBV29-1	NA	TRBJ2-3	CSALADTQYF	TGCAGCGCTCTGGCAGATACGCAGTATTTT
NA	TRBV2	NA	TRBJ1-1	CASTQRGAANTEAFF	TGTGCCAGCACCCAGCGGGGGGCTGCGAACACTGAAGCTTTCTTT
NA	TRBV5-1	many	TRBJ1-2	CASSLWQGGGYTF	TGCGCCAGCAGCTTGTGGCAGGGCGGTGGCTACACCTTC
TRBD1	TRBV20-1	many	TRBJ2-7	CSATMDRARNEQYF	TGCAGTGCTACAATGGACAGGGCCAGGAACGAGCAGTACTTC
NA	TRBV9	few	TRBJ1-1	CASSGGGLTEAFF	TGTGCCAGCAGCGGAGGGGGGCTCACTGAAGCTTTCTTT
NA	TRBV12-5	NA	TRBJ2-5	CASGLRGAGEETQYF	TGTGCTAGTGGTTTGCGGGGGGCAGGGGAAGAGACCCAGTACTTC
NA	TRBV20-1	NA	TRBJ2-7	CSASPPSSYEQYF	TGCAGTGCTAGCCCCCCAAGCTCCTACGAGCAGTACTTC
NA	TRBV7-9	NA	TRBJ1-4	CASTQAGLGEKLFF	TGTGCCAGCACTCAAGCGGGGCTCGGTGAAAAACTGTTTTTT
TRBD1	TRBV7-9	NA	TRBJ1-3	CASSFGGTGSYGNTIYF	TGTGCCAGCAGCTTTGGGGGGACAGGGTCGTACGGAAACACCATATATTTT
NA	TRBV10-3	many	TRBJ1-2	CAISSTGINYGYTF	TGTGCCATCAGTTCTACAGGTATTAACTATGGCTACACCTTC
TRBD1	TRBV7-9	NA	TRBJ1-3	CASSVRQGATGNTIYF	TGTGCCAGCAGCGTACGACAGGGGGCCACTGGAAACACCATATATTTT
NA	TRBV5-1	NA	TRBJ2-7	CASSVVNQGYEQYF	TGCGCCAGCAGCGTGGTCAACCAGGGCTACGAGCAGTACTTC
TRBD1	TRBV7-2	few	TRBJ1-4	CASSAAGTAGEKLFF	TGTGCCAGCAGCGCAGCCGGGACAGCGGGTGAAAAACTGTTTTTT
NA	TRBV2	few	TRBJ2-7	CASSSPGEREQYF	TGTGCCAGCAGCTCTCCCGGAGAGCGCGAGCAGTACTTC
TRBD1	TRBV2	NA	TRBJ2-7	CAHRGTGSYEQYF	TGTGCCCACAGAGGGACAGGGTCCTACGAGCAGTACTTC
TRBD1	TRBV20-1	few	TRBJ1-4	CSARTGAREKLFF	TGCAGTGCTAGGACAGGGGCTCGAGAAAAACTGTTTTTT
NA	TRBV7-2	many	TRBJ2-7	CASSLVGRATYEQYF	TGTGCCAGCAGCTTAGTGGGGCGGGCAACCTACGAGCAGTACTTC
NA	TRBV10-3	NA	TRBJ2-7	CASISPGGLREQYF	TGTGCCAGCATTTCCCCAGGGGGGCTAAGGGAGCAGTACTTC
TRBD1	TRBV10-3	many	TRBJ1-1	CAISEGQGIMNTEAFF	TGTGCCATCAGTGAAGGACAGGGGATCATGAACACTGAAGCTTTCTTT
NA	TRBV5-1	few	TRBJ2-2	CASSFLAENTGELFF	TGCGCCAGCAGCTTTCTAGCCGAGAACACCGGGGAGCTGTTTTTT
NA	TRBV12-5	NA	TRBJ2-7	CASGLVPGFIESYEQYF	TGTGCTAGTGGTTTGGTACCCGGGTTTATCGAGTCCTACGAGCAGTACTTC
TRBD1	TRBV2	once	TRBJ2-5	CASRGQGASGIQYF	TGTGCCAGCAGGGGACAGGGGGCTAGCGGGATCCAGTACTTC
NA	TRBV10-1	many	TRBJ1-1	CASSESGSLAQAFF	TGCGCCAGCAGTGAGTCGGGCAGCCTGGCCCAAGCTTTCTTT
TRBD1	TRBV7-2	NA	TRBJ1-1	CASSKRDSPSTEAFF	TGTGCCAGCAGTAAAAGGGACAGCCCGAGCACTGAAGCTTTCTTT
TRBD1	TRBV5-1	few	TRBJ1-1	CASSPGQGLTLKQTFF	TGCGCCAGCAGCCCAGGACAGGGACTTACACTGAAGCAAACTTTCTTT
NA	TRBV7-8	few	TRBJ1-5	CASSQDTPNQPQHF	TGTGCCAGCAGCCAAGATACCCCCAATCAGCCCCAGCATTTT
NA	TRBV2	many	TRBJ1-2	CASSPADSTNYGYTF	TGTGCCAGCAGCCCTGCCGACAGCACTAACTATGGCTACACCTTC
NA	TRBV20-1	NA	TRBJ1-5	CSVRTVNQPQHF	TGCAGTGTTCGGACAGTCAATCAGCCCCAGCATTTT
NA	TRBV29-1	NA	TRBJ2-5	CSVEVGAQETQYF	TGCAGCGTTGAAGTCGGTGCACAAGAGACCCAGTACTTC
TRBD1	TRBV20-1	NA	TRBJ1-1	CSARLTGANTEAFF	TGCAGTGCTAGACTTACAGGGGCGAACACTGAAGCTTTCTTT
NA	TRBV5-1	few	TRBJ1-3	CASSFEGAGNTIYF	TGCGCCAGCAGCTTTGAGGGGGCTGGAAACACCATATATTTT
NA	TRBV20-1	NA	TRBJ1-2	CSARGERLFYGYTF	TGCAGTGCTAGAGGAGAGCGGCTCTTCTATGGCTACACCTTC
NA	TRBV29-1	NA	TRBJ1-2	CSVWGKGDYGYTF	TGCAGCGTTTGGGGAAAGGGCGACTATGGCTACACCTTC
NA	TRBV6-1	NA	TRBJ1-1	CASSTGTMNTEAFF	TGTGCCAGCAGCACAGGGACTATGAACACTGAAGCTTTCTTT